This is a list of T cell receptor beta chains from one sample in a study of blood T cell repertoires in COVID-19. The table came from immunoSEQ multiplex PCR; TCRdb's copy has only in-frame clones and leaves some out. This table has some 62,000 clones, about 80% appearing once. Material for sequencing was peripheral blood. These receptors all come from a man between 60 and 70 years old with COVID-19, enrolled during active disease. The CDR3 runs from the conserved cysteine through the conserved F or W. Fields, in order: clone size, D gene, V gene, J gene, CDR3 protein, CDR3 DNA. A D gene is named only where the DNA matches it firmly. The size of a clone is reported for some rows only, either as once, few or many, or as a class for expanded clones.

NA	NA	TRBV19	TRBJ1-2	CASSIQGRANYGYTF	TGTGCCAGTAGTATTCAGGGCCGGGCTAACTATGGCTACACCTTC
NA	NA	TRBV6-4	TRBJ2-2	CASKAGETGELFF	TGTGCCAGCAAAGCAGGGGAAACCGGGGAGCTGTTTTTT
NA	NA	TRBV11-3	TRBJ2-1	CASSLSGLEQFF	TGTGCCAGCAGCCTCAGCGGTCTTGAGCAGTTCTTC
NA	NA	TRBV6-5	TRBJ1-5	CASSYSDSMKQPQHF	TGTGCCAGCAGTTACTCTGACAGTATGAAGCAGCCCCAGCATTTT
NA	NA	TRBV30	TRBJ2-2	CAWSPQITGELFF	TGTGCCTGGAGTCCCCAGATCACCGGGGAGCTGTTTTTT
few	NA	TRBV29-1	TRBJ2-5	CSAEPYLGAGQETQYF	TGCAGCGCTGAACCCTACTTGGGGGCAGGCCAAGAGACCCAGTACTTC
few	TRBD1	TRBV3-1/TRBV3-2	TRBJ1-6	CASRTGIISPLHF	TGTGCCAGCAGGACAGGGATTATATCACCCCTCCACTTT
NA	NA	TRBV15	TRBJ2-1	CATSRDPSDEQFF	TGTGCCACCAGCAGAGACCCCTCGGATGAGCAGTTCTTC
NA	TRBD1	TRBV2	TRBJ1-2	CASSVGRGPTRGGYTF	TGTGCCAGCAGTGTGGGAAGGGGGCCCACACGAGGCGGCTACACCTTC
NA	NA	TRBV5-1	TRBJ2-7	CASSLSVREEGSYEQYF	TGCGCCAGCAGCTTATCCGTGCGGGAAGAGGGTTCCTACGAGCAGTACTTC
NA	NA	TRBV28	TRBJ2-7	CASSLSGGGTYEQYF	TGTGCCAGCAGTTTGTCCGGTGGAGGGACCTACGAGCAGTACTTC